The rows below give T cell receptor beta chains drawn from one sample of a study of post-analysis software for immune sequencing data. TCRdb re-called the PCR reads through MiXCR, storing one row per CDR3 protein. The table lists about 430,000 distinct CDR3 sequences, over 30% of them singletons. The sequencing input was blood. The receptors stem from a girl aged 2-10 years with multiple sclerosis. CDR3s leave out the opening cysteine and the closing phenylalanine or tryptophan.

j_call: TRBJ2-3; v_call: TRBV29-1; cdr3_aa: SATFVGLYTQY
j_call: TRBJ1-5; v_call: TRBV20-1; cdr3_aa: SARRDRVSQPQH
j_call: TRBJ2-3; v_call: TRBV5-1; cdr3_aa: ASRVQGTDTQY
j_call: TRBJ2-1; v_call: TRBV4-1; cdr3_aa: ASSTFLAGVRSYEQF
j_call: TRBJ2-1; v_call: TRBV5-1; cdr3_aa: ASSVQGAGDNEQF
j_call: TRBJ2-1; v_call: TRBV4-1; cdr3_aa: ASSHPGQTNEQF
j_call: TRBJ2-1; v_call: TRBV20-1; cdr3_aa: SAGLAWDTEGEQF
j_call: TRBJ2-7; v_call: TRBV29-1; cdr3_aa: SAFLGTLYEQY
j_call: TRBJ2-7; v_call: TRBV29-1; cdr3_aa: SVEQGYEQY
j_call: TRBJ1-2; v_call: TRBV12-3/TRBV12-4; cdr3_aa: ASSAPTYGYT
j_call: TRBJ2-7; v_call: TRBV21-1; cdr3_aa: ASSGRRESRYEQY
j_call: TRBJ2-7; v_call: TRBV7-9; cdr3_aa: ASSLGDSFLYEQY
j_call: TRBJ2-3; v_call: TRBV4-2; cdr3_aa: ASSQGQTGADTQY
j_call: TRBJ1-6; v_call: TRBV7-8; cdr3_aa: ASRRTGSADSPLH
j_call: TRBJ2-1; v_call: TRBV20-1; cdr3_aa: SASGTSGGANEQF
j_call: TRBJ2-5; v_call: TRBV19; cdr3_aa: ASSILAGRETQY
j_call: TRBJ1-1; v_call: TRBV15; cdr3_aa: ATSPPGWYTEAF
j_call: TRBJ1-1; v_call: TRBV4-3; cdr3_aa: ASSQGWLGTEAF
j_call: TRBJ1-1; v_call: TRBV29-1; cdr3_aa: SVQGQGNTEAF
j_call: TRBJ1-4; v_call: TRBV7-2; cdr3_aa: ASSSAGWGHEKLF
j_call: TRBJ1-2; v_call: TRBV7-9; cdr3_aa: ASSLGPALSGGYT
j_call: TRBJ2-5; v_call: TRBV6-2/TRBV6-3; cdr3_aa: ASSPSGQETQY
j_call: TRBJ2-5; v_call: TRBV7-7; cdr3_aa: ASSFTTGTTETQY
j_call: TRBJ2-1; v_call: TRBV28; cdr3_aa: ASSSPSTRSYEQF
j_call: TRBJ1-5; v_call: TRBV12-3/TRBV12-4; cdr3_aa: ATKGPGQPQH
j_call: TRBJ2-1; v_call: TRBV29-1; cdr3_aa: SVEGTPRGGTYNEQF
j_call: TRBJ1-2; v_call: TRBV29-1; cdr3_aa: SVGQGYGYT
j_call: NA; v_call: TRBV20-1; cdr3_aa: SAAPPVWGGTQY
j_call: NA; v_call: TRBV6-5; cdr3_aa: ASSYSSRALAGVSETQY
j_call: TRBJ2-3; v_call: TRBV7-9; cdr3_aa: ASSFKDTQY
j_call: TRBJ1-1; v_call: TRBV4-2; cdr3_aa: ASSQKGGDTEAF
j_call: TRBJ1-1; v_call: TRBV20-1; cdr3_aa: SARGAVNTEAF
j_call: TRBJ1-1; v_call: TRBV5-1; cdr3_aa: ASSLADGGTEAF
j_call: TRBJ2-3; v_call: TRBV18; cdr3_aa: ASSPPSAQGDTQY
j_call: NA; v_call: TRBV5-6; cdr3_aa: ASSFTGRSYEQF
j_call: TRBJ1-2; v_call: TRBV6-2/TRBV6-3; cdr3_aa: ASMAFYGYT
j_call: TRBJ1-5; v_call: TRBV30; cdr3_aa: AWSAPHQPQH
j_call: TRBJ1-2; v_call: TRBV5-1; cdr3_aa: ASSLAHNNYGYT
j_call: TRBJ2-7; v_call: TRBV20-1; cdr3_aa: SAKPGTGGSYEQY
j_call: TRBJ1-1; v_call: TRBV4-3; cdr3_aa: ASSQVIGGTEAF
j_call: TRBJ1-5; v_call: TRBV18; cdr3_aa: ASSGSNQPQH
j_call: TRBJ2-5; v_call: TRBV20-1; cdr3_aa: SARDQSLAEY
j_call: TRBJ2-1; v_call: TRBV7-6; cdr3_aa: ASSLSLAGHYNEQF
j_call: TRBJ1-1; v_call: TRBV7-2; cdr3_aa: ASSLGGSVNTEAF
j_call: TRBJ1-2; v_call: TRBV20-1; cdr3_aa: SVGALSGYT
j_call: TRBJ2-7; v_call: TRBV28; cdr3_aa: ASSPSGTTYEQY